Included here is one T cell receptor (beta chain) sequence, with context. Its matching antigen is unknown. This record belongs to a study of OX40 agonist ivuxolimab in advanced cancers. About the research overall: A mean age of about 56 years, range about 23 to 90, was recorded, and 70% to 85% were male. Findings and limits, study-wide: CD4+ and CD8+ blood T cells expanded clonally by week 6 at 0.1 to 3.0 mg/kg. With doses of 0.1-3.0 mg/kg, partial responders showed among the lowest clonal expansion.

Clones were sequenced by immunoSEQ multiplex PCR, and TCRdb holds only the in-frame ones, with some missing. Of some 65,000 clones in the sample, approximately 90% were seen once. Germline trimming cut 6 bases from V and 6 bases from J; bases unmatched to any gene: 1. This CDR3 is 12 amino acids long. The V gene's germline CDR1 is ENHRY and CDR2 SYGVKD. The sample consisted of CD4+ or CD8+ T cells sorted from blood, taken in a trial of the OX40 agonist ivuxolimab. The genes are TRBV10-3 and TRBJ1-2; TRBD1 matches at 10 bases. This sequence was found in an adult with an advanced solid tumor such as melanoma, head and neck, liver or kidney cancer. Written as DNA, the CDR3 is TGTGCCATCAGAGGGACAGGGGATGGCTACACCTTC. Translated: CAIRGTGDGYTF.